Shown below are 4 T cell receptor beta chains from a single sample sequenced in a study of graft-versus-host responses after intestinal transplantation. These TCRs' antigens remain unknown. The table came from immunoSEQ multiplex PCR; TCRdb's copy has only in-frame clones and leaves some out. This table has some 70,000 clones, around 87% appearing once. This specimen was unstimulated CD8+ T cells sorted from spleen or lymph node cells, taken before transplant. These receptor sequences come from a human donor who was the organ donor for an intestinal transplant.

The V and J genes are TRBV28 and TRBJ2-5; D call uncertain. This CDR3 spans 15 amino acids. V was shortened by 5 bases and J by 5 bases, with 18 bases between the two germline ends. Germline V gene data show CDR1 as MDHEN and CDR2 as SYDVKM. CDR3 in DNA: TGTGCCAGCAGTGCTAGTAAGGTGTTCGCCGAGACCCAGTACTTC. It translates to CASSASKVFAETQYF. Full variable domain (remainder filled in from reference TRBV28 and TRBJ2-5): DVKVTQSSRYLVKRTGEKVFLECVQDMDHENMFWYRQDPGLGLRLIYFSYDVKMKEKGDIPEGYSVSREKKERFSLILESASTNQTSMYLCASSASKVFAETQYFGPGTRLLVL.

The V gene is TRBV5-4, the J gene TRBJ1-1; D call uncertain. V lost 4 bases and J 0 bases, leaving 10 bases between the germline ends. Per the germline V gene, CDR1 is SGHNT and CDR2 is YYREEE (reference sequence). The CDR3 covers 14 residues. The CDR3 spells CASSPYNLNTEAFF. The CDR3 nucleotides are TGTGCCAGCAGCCCTTATAACTTGAACACTGAAGCTTTCTTT.

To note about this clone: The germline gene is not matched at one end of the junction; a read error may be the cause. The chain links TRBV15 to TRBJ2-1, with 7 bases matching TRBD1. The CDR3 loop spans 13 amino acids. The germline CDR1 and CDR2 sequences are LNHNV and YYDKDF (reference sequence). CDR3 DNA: TGTGCCACCAGCAGAGGGGCAAGGACAGGACTCCTCTTC. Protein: CATSRGARTGLLF.

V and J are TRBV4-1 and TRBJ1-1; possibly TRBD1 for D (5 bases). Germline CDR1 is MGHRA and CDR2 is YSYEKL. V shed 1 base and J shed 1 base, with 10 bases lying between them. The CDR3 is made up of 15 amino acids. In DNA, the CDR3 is TGCGCCAGCAGCCAAGCTATAGGGGAGAACACTGAAGCTTTCTTT. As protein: CASSQAIGENTEAFF.